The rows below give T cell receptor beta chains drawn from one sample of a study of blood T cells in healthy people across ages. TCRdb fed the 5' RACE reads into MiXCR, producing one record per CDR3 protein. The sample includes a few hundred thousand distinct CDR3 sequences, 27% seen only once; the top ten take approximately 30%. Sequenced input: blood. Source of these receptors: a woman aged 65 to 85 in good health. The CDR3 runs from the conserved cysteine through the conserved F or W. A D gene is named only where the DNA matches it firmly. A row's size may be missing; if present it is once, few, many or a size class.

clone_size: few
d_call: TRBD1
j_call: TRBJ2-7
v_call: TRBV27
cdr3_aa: CASSLYRGLYEQCF
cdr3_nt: TGTGCCAGCAGTCTCTACAGGGGCCTCTACGAGCAGTGCTTC

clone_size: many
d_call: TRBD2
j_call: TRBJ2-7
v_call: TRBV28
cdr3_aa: CASRTAGLAGEQYF
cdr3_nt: TGTGCCAGCAGAACCGCCGGACTAGCTGGCGAGCAGTACTTC

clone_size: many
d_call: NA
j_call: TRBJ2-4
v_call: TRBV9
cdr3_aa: CASSVGPDLAKNIQYF
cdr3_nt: TGTGCCAGCAGCGTAGGGCCAGACCTAGCCAAAAACATTCAGTACTTC

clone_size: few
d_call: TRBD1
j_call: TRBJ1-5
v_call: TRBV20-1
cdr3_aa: CSARNSGTGSSWAQPQHF
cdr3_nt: TGCAGTGCTAGAAACTCGGGGACAGGGTCATCGTGGGCTCAGCCCCAGCATTTT

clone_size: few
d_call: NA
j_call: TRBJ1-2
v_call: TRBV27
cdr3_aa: CASSYHRLVGYTF
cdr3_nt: TGTGCCAGCAGCTATCACCGCTTGGTTGGCTACACCTTC

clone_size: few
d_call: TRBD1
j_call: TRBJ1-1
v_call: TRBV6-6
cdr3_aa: CASRRTGGHTEAFF
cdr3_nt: TGTGCCAGCAGACGTACAGGGGGTCACACTGAAGCTTTCTTT

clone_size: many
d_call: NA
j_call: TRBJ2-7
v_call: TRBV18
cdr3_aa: CASSSSYEQYF
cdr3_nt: TGTGCCAGCAGCTCGTCCTACGAGCAGTACTTC

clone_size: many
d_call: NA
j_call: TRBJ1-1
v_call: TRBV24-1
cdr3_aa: CATSDYGEAFF
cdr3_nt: TGTGCCACCAGTGATTACGGTGAAGCTTTCTTT

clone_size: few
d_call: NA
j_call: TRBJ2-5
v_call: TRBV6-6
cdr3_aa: CASSPRVGREETQYF
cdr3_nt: TGTGCCAGCAGCCCTCGGGTGGGACGGGAGGAGACCCAGTACTTC

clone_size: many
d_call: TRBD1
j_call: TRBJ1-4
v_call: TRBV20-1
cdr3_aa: CSVPGQLNEKLFF
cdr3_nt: TGCAGTGTACCGGGACAGCTTAATGAAAAACTGTTTTTT

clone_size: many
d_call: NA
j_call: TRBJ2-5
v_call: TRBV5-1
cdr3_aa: CASSESRQFKETQYF
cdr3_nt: TGCGCCAGCAGCGAGTCTAGACAGTTTAAAGAGACCCAGTACTTC

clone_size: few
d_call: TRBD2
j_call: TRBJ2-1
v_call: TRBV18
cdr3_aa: CASSPAGTRNYNEQFF
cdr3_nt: TGTGCCAGCTCACCGGCCGGGACTAGGAACTACAATGAGCAGTTCTTC

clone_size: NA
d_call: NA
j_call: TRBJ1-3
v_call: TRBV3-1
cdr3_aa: CASSRMGNTIYF
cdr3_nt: TGTGCCAGCAGCCGGATGGGAAACACCATATATTTT

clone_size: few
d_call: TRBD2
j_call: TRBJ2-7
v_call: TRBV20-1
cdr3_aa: CSTPETSNYEQYF
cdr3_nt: TGCAGTACTCCCGAGACTAGCAACTACGAGCAGTACTTC

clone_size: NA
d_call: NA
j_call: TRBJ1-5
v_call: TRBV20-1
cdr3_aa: CSAPVAYSNQPQHF
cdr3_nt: TGCAGTGCCCCGGTCGCCTATAGCAATCAGCCCCAGCATTTT

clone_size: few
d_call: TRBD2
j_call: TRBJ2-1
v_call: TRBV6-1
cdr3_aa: CASSETSGAYNEQFF
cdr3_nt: TGTGCCAGCAGTGAGACTAGCGGGGCCTACAATGAGCAGTTCTTC

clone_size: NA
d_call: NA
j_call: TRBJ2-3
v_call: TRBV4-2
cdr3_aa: CASSRTFQDTQYF
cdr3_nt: TGTGCCAGCAGCCGGACTTTTCAAGATACGCAGTATTTT

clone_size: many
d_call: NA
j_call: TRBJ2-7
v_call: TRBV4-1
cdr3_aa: CASSQAPGTYYEQYF
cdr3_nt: TGCGCCAGCAGCCAAGCCCCCGGGACATACTACGAGCAGTACTTC

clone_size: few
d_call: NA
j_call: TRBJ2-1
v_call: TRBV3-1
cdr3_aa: CASSHGTHENEQFF
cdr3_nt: TGTGCCAGCAGCCATGGGACTCATGAAAATGAGCAGTTCTTC

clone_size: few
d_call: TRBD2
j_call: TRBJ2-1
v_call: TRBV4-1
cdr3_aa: CASSQGFLPSGISAEQFF
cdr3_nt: TGCGCCAGCAGCCAAGGTTTCCTCCCTAGCGGGATATCAGCTGAGCAGTTCTTC

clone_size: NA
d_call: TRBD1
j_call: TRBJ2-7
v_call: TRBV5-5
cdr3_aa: CASSQWTGAYEQYF
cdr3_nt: TGTGCCAGCAGTCAATGGACAGGGGCCTACGAGCAGTACTTC

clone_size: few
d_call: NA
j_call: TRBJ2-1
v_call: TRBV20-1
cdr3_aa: CSARDRTTNNEQFF
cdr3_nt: TGCAGTGCTAGAGATAGGACGACTAACAATGAGCAGTTCTTC

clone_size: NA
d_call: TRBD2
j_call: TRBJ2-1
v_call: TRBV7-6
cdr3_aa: CASSLDGSGNYNEQFF
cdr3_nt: TGTGCCAGCAGCTTAGATGGTAGCGGGAATTACAATGAGCAGTTCTTC

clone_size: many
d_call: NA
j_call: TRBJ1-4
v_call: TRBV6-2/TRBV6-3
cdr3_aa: CASSYSAKLFF
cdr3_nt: TGTGCCAGCAGTTACTCGGCAAAACTGTTTTTT

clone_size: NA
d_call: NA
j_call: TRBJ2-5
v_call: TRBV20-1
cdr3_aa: CSAAGTDQETQYF
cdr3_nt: TGCAGTGCTGCCGGGACGGACCAAGAGACCCAGTACTTC

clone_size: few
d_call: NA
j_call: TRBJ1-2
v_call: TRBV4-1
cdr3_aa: CASSQEINRGANYGYTF
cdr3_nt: TGCGCCAGCAGCCAAGAGATAAATCGGGGAGCAAACTATGGCTACACCTTC

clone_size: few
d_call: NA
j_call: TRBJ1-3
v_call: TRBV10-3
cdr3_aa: CAISEGLYSGNTIYF
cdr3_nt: TGTGCCATCAGTGAGGGGCTATACTCTGGAAACACCATATATTTT

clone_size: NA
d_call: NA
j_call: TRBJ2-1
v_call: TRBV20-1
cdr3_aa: CSARDPVGNEQFF
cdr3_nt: TGCAGTGCTAGGGACCCCGTTGGGAATGAGCAGTTCTTC

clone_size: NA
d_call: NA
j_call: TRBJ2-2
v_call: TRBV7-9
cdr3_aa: CASSPEGTSYGELFF
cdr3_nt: TGTGCCAGCAGCCCCGAAGGGACTTCCTACGGGGAGCTGTTTTTT

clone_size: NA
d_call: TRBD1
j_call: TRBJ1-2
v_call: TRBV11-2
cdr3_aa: CASSAGTGGGYTF
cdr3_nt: TGTGCCAGCAGCGCCGGGACAGGAGGCGGCTACACCTTC

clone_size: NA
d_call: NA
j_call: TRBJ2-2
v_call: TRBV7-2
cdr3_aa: CASSLGGAGRELFF
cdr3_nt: TGTGCCAGCAGCTTGGGGGGGGCAGGACGGGAGCTGTTTTTT

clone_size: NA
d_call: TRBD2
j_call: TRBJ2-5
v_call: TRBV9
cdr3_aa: CASSVGPSGQETQYF
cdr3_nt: TGTGCCAGCAGCGTAGGCCCTAGCGGGCAAGAGACCCAGTACTTC

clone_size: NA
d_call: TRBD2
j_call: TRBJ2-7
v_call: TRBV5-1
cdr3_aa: CASSDQDSGRGEQYF
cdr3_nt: TGCGCCAGCAGCGACCAGGATAGCGGGAGAGGGGAGCAGTACTTC

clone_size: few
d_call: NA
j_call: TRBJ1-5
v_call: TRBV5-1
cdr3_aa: CASSLGVGGNQPQHF
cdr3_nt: TGCGCCAGCAGCCTCGGGGTAGGGGGCAATCAGCCCCAGCATTTT

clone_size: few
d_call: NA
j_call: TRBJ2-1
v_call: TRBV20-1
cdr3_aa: CSARDWSEKQFF
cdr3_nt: TGCAGTGCTAGAGATTGGTCGGAGAAGCAGTTCTTC

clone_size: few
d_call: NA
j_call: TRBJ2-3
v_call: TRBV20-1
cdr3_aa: CSASGAGSTDTQYF
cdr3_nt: TGCAGTGCTAGTGGGGCGGGTAGCACAGATACGCAGTATTTT

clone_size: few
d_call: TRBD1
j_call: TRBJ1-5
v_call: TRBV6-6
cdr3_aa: CASSTAQGKIFMPQHF
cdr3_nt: TGTGCCAGCAGTACAGCACAGGGGAAAATTTTTATGCCCCAGCATTTT

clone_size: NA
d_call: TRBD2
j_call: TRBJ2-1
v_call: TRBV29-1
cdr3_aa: CSVRASGRVGEQFF
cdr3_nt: TGCAGCGTTCGGGCTAGCGGGAGAGTAGGTGAGCAGTTCTTC

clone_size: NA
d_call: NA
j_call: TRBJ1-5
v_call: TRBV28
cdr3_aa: CASSRAGVNQPQHF
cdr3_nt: TGTGCCAGCAGTCGAGCCGGGGTCAATCAGCCCCAGCATTTT

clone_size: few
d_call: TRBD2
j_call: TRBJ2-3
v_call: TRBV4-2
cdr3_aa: CASSQGLHDTQYF
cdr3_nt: TGTGCCAGCAGCCAGGGACTACACGATACGCAGTATTTT

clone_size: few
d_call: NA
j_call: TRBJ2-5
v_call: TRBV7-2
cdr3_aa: CASSLTGPQETQYF
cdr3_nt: TGTGCCAGCAGCTTGACAGGACCCCAAGAGACCCAGTACTTC

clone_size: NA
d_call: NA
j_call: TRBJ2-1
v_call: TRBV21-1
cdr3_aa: CASSTGNYSNEQFF
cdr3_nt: TGTGCCAGCAGCACCGGAAACTACTCCAATGAGCAGTTCTTC

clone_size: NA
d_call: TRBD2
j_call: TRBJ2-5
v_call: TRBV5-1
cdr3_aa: CASSLLSLAGGQETQYF
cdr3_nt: TGCGCCAGCAGCTTGTTGTCACTAGCGGGAGGACAGGAGACCCAGTACTTC

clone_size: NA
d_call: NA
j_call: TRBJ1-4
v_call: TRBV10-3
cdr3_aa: CAISESTNEKLFF
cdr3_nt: TGTGCCATCAGTGAATCGACTAATGAAAAACTGTTTTTT

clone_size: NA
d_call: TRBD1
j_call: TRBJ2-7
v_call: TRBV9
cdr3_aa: CASSGGTGWKNEQYF
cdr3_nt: TGTGCCAGCAGCGGAGGGACAGGGTGGAAAAACGAGCAGTACTTC

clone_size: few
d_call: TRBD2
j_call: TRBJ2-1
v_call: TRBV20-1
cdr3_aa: CSARVAGGPMGNEQFF
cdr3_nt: TGCAGTGCTAGAGTAGCGGGAGGGCCTATGGGGAATGAGCAGTTCTTC

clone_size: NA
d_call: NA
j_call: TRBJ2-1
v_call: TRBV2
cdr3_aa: CASSDWQNSEQFF
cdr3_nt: TGTGCCAGCAGTGACTGGCAGAACAGTGAGCAGTTCTTC

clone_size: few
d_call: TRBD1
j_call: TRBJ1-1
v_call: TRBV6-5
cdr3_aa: CASSSGQVTNTEAFF
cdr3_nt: TGTGCCAGCAGTTCAGGACAGGTAACAAACACTGAAGCTTTCTTT

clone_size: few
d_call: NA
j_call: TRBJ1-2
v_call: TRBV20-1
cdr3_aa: CSASNLFDDGYTF
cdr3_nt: TGCAGTGCTAGTAACCTCTTTGACGATGGCTACACCTTC

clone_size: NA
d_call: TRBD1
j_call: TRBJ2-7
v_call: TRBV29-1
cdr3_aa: CSVVGQSSYEQYF
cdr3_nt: TGCAGCGTTGTGGGACAGAGCTCCTACGAGCAGTACTTC

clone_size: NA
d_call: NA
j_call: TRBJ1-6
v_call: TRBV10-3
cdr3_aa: CAISPAREASPLHF
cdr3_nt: TGTGCCATCAGCCCCGCCCGAGAGGCTTCACCCCTCCACTTT

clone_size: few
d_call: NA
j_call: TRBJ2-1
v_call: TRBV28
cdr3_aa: CASSLRAAYYNEQFF
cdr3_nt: TGTGCCAGCAGCCTCCGGGCTGCTTATTACAATGAGCAGTTCTTC

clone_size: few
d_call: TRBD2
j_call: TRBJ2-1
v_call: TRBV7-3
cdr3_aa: CASSLIRASGYNEQFF
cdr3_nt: TGTGCCAGCAGCTTAATAAGGGCTAGCGGCTACAATGAGCAGTTCTTC

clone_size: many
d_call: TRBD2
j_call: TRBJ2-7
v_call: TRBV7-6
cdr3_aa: CASSPGLADLFGEQYF
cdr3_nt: TGTGCCAGCAGCCCGGGACTAGCGGACCTCTTCGGCGAGCAGTACTTC